Listed here is a single T cell receptor beta chain. Produced via immunoSEQ multiplex PCR; TCRdb's table is partial and in-frame only. The sample lists fewer than 700,000 clones, roughly 90% occurring once. Germline-derived CDR1 and CDR2 are GTSNPN and SVGIG (reference sequence). Trimming at V came to 2 bases and at J to 2 bases, leaving 6 bases not matched to a gene. The CDR3 is 14 residues long. This sample was included in a study of shared T cell receptors in the human thymus. These data also featured in a second study, about human thymus T cells. From that study: Thymus pieces cut out during corrective heart surgery were the tissue that was used. Related studies noted strongly shared thymic repertoires across unrelated people.

Sequencing was performed on thymocytes. The V gene is TRBV30, the J gene TRBJ2-7; 7 bases are a match to TRBD2. This sequence was found in a boy in the first two years of life with a congenital heart defect. The DNA of the CDR3 is TGTGCCTGGAGTAAGCGGGGAGCAACCTACGAGCAGTACTTC. This gives the protein CAWSKRGATYEQYF.